The 25 T cell receptor beta chains below were found in one sample sequenced in a study of metastatic and nonmetastatic thyroid tumors (dated by TCRdb to 2019 to 2021). Library construction relied on PCR. Sequencing was performed on an Illumina HiSeq 4000. In TCRdb, the public reads were trimmed at Q25 with fastp and aligned with MiXCR, with productive beta chains retained. In this sample the table shows roughly 33,000 clones, about 15% of which occur a single time. About 7.3% of the sample comes from the top ten. No patient had received any treatment before thyroid surgery. Sequenced input: blood. The receptors originated from a female donor with papillary thyroid cancer or a benign thyroid nodule (not recorded which). Some clones in this sample may be carry-over from other donors' samples.

This clone was seen at least ten times. This may arise from a read error, as a much more abundant clone is one base away. The same CDR3 also results from other DNA sequences found in this sample. The chain has TRBV20-1 and TRBJ1-5; unclear D gene. The CDR3 loop spans 10 amino acids. CDR1 is DFQATT and CDR2 is SNEGSKA in the germline V gene (reference sequence). The CDR3 spells CSAREPGPLF. CDR3 in DNA: TGCAGTGCTAGAGAGCCTGGACCCCTTTTC.

The table lists this clone with many counts. CDR3 in DNA: TGCGCCAGCACCCTGTCGACTGGAAACACCATATATTTT. It yields the protein CASTLSTGNTIYF. This chain joins TRBV10-2 and TRBJ1-3; D gene uncertain. Germline V lookup: CDR1 WSHSY, CDR2 SAAADI. There are 13 residues in the CDR3. Trimming stripped 7 bases from V and 2 bases from J, with 9 bases between.

The V call is TRBV2, the J call TRBJ2-7, with 16 bases fitting TRBD2. Per germline, CDR1 SNHLY and CDR2 FYNNEI. CDR3 length equals 16 residues. J lost 3 bases, V lost 6 bases, and 5 bases had no gene match. DNA of the CDR3: TGTGCCAGCAGAGGGACTAGCGGGAGGGCTGTCTACGAGCAGTACTTC. Translation gives CASRGTSGRAVYEQYF.

This clone was detected only once. This chain uses TRBV5-4 with TRBJ1-2, with D tentatively TRBD1 (5 bases). Germline V lookup: CDR1 SGHNT, CDR2 YYREEE (reference sequence). The CDR3 spans 15 residues. Deletions cut 4 bases from V and 2 bases from J, with 15 bases between. Here the CDR3 reads CASSLAGRLNYGYTF. The CDR3 region has the DNA TGTGCCAGCAGCCTTGCAGGGCGCCTAAACTATGGCTACACCTTC.

This clone was picked up a small number of times. CDR3 sequence: CASSQTGGIEAFF. CDR3 sequence (DNA): TGTGCCAGCAGTCAAACAGGGGGCATTGAAGCTTTCTTT. The chain uses TRBV6-2 or TRBV6-3 and TRBJ1-1, with 9 bases identical to TRBD1. V lost 5 bases, J lost 7 bases, and 5 bases stayed unmatched. The germline V gene has CDR1 MNHEY and CDR2 SVGEGT. This CDR3 spans 13 amino acids.

This clone was counted many times. V gene TRBV2 combines with J gene TRBJ2-5; TRBD1 matches at 9 bases. The CDR3 contains 15 residues. Germline V CDR1 and CDR2: SNHLY, FYNNEI. V shed 3 bases, J shed 0 bases, and the junction held 2 bases outside the gene matches. CDR3 in amino acids: CASSEDRGDQETQYF. CDR3 DNA sequence: TGTGCCAGCAGTGAGGACAGGGGCGACCAAGAGACCCAGTACTTC.

The rearrangement joins TRBV5-4 to TRBJ2-3; TRBD1 matches at 8 bases. The CDR3 sequence is 14 residues long. Germline values: CDR1 SGHNT, CDR2 YYREEE (reference sequence). The trim removed 4 bases at V and 1 base at J, leaving 2 bases unmatched. CDR3 in amino acids: CASSTTGGTDTQYF. The CDR3 DNA reads TGTGCCAGCAGCACGACAGGGGGCACAGATACGCAGTATTTT.

The chain combines TRBV2 with TRBJ2-2, with 7 bases aligning to TRBD1. In germline, CDR1 is SNHLY, CDR2 FYNNEI. Trimming cost V 0 bases and J 9 bases; bases outside gene matches: 10. The CDR3 sequence is 16 residues long. The CDR3 DNA reads TGTGCCAGCAGTGAAGCGGTGGGGACAGTGATGCGGGAGCTGTTTTTT. Amino acids: CASSEAVGTVMRELFF.

This clone has a count of ten or more. V is TRBV5-1 and J is TRBJ1-5, with TRBD1 as a possible D gene (5 bases). Germline V lookup: CDR1 SGHRS, CDR2 YFSETQ. The CDR3 is 15 amino acids. The ends were cut back, 1 base at V and 2 bases at J, with 10 bases in the middle. The CDR3 region is CASSLMGGGNQPQHF. The CDR3, as DNA: TGCGCCAGCAGCTTGATGGGGGGGGGCAATCAGCCCCAGCATTTT.

This clone appeared many times. This rearrangement joins TRBV30 to TRBJ2-1, with 7 bases matching TRBD1. Losses at the gene ends were 3 bases for V and 0 bases for J; bases not matched to a gene: 8. Germline CDR1 is GTSNPN and CDR2 is SVGIG (reference sequence). The CDR3 is 16 residues long. The CDR3 region has the DNA TGTGCCTGGAGAGGGCAGGGGGATAGCTCCTACAATGAGCAGTTCTTC. Translating gives CAWRGQGDSSYNEQFF.

The J gene is TRBJ1-6, the V gene TRBV5-1, with TRBD1 matching over 10 bases. Germline CDR1 SGHRS, CDR2 YFSETQ. The CDR3 is 15 residues long. The J segment lost 6 bases and the V segment lost 3 bases, leaving 3 bases of the junction unmatched. The CDR3 bases are TGCGCCAGCAGCTATGGGACAGGGGCTAATTCACCCCTCCACTTT. Translating it yields CASSYGTGANSPLHF.

This clone is termed medium-sized. The V gene is TRBV5-1, the J gene TRBJ2-7, with D possibly TRBD1 on 6 matching bases. This CDR3 comprises 14 residues. V gave up 4 bases and J gave up 5 bases, with 16 bases separating them. The germline V gene encodes CDR1 SGHRS and CDR2 YFSETQ. The CDR3 reads CASSPYRASDEQYF. The CDR3 bases are TGCGCCAGCAGCCCATACAGGGCATCGGACGAGCAGTACTTC.

In its sample, this clone was seen many times. Other nucleotide sequences in the sample specify the same CDR3. The chain combines TRBV20-1 with TRBJ2-1; 7 bases are shared with TRBD2. V shed 4 bases, J shed 2 bases, and the junction held 5 bases outside the gene matches. The CDR3 consists of 14 residues. Germline CDR1 is DFQATT and CDR2 is SNEGSKA (reference sequence). CDR3: CSAKASGPYNEQFF. CDR3 DNA: TGCAGTGCTAAGGCTAGCGGACCCTACAATGAGCAGTTCTTC.

This clone was seen repeatedly, ten times or more. At one boundary the junction diverges from the germline segment, which might be a read error. V and J are TRBV30 and TRBJ1-1; D gene unclear. Germline V lookup: CDR1 GTSNPN, CDR2 SVGIG (reference sequence). The CDR3 loop spans 11 amino acids. In nucleotides, the CDR3 is TGTGCCTGGAGGGTGAACGCTGAAGCTTTCTTT. As protein: CAWRVNAEAFF.

CDR3 in DNA: TGTGCCAGCAGCTCACGAGACCTGAACACTGAAGCTTTCTTT. Protein sequence: CASSSRDLNTEAFF. The V call is TRBV7-9, the J call TRBJ1-1; D gene unclear. The germline V gene encodes CDR1 SEHNR and CDR2 FQNEAQ (reference sequence). The CDR3 spans 14 residues. V was shortened by 4 bases and J by 0 bases, with 9 bases between the two germline ends.

Turning to this clone: A much larger clonotype is one base distant, so this may be a read error. The CDR3 sequence: CASSMTSAGSTDAQYF. CDR3 DNA: TGTGCCAGCAGCATGACTAGCGCTGGCAGCACAGATGCGCAGTATTTT. V gene TRBV9 combines with J gene TRBJ2-3, with 8 bases fitting TRBD2. CDR1 and CDR2 from the germline V gene are SGDLS and YYNGEE. This CDR3 is built from 16 residues.

By sample fraction, this clone is medium-sized. The rearrangement links TRBV27 to TRBJ2-3; 7 bases agree with TRBD2. CDR1 and CDR2 (germline): MNHEY, SMNVEV (reference sequence). J gave up 2 bases and V 2 bases, and 7 bases lay outside the gene matches. CDR3 length equals 16 residues. Here the CDR3 reads CASSLLAELYTDTQYF. DNA of the CDR3: TGTGCCAGCAGTTTACTAGCGGAATTGTACACAGATACGCAGTATTTT.

The chain recombines TRBV6-1 with TRBJ2-1, with 8 nucleotides matching TRBD2. Germline values: CDR1 MNHNS, CDR2 SASEGT. V trimming: 2 bases; J trimming: 4 bases; junction bases outside the gene matches: 10. This CDR3 spans 17 amino acids. CDR3 coding DNA: TGTGCCAGCAGTGAAAGAGCGGGAGAGGTTCTTTACAATGAGCAGTTCTTC. Its protein product is CASSERAGEVLYNEQFF.

This rearrangement joins TRBV27 to TRBJ2-2; maybe TRBD2 (6 bases). Trimming removed 6 bases from V and 8 bases from J, with 10 bases in between. CDR1 is MNHEY and CDR2 is SMNVEV in the germline V gene (reference sequence). This CDR3 contains 12 residues. The CDR3 here is CASSPGAGELFF. As DNA, the CDR3 is TGTGCCAGCAGCCCGGGAGCAGGGGAGCTGTTTTTT.

This clone was counted many times. The CDR3 loop reads CATSKGLAGLSQETQYF. The CDR3 DNA reads TGTGCCACCAGCAAGGGACTAGCGGGCCTATCCCAAGAGACCCAGTACTTC. The chain links TRBV24-1 to TRBJ2-5, with 12 bases aligning to TRBD2. Unmatched junction bases numbered 9, after V lost 7 bases and J lost 1 base. Germline V lookup: CDR1 KGHDR, CDR2 SFDVKD. This CDR3 is 17 amino acids long.

This clone was counted many times. Here the CDR3 reads CASSERGVQPQHF. CDR3 bases: TGTGCCAGCAGTGAACGGGGTGTCCAGCCCCAGCATTTT. V gene TRBV6-1 combines with J gene TRBJ1-5; D unresolved. There are 13 residues in the CDR3. Germline assignment: CDR1 MNHNS and CDR2 SASEGT. The V end lost 2 bases, the J end lost 7 bases, and 9 bases lay between the germline ends.

This clone appeared many times. J is TRBJ2-3 and V is TRBV28, with 7 bases fitting TRBD2. The CDR3 is 14 amino acids. CDR1 and CDR2 (germline): MDHEN, SYDVKM. With V trimmed by 5 bases and J by 0 bases, 2 bases remained unmatched. This CDR3 is CASSLSGSTDTQYF. The CDR3 bases are TGTGCCAGCAGTCTTAGCGGGAGCACAGATACGCAGTATTTT.

This clone has ten or more counts. CDR3 in DNA: TGCAGTGCTCCGCACGGGGGCACGTACCAAGAGACCCAGTACTTC. This codes for CSAPHGGTYQETQYF. V gene TRBV20-1 combines with J gene TRBJ2-5; either TRBD1 or TRBD2 may fit D (6 bases each). This CDR3 spans 15 amino acids. The germline V gene encodes CDR1 DFQATT and CDR2 SNEGSKA (reference sequence). Trimming cost V 5 bases and J 0 bases, with 16 bases left between them.

Note on this clone: The junction departs from the called germline gene at one end, perhaps through a read error. The gene calls are TRBV6-2 or TRBV6-3 and TRBJ2-1; 11 positions agree with TRBD2. There are 15 residues in the CDR3. Germline loops: CDR1 MNHEY, CDR2 SVGEGT. CDR3 nucleotides: TGTGCCGGCACTACTAGCGGGGGAGGAGGCGATGAGCGGTTCTTC. It yields the protein CAGTTSGGGGDERFF.

The J gene is TRBJ1-5, the V gene TRBV20-1; 8 bases fit TRBD1. The ends lost 3 bases at V and 3 bases at J; junction bases unmatched: 7. Germline CDR1 is DFQATT and CDR2 is SNEGSKA (reference sequence). The CDR3 covers 15 residues. The CDR3 coding sequence is TGCAGTGCTAGGAAGCGGGACAGGTCCAATCAGCCCCAGCATTTT. Protein product: CSARKRDRSNQPQHF.